The 2 T cell receptor beta chains in this list originate from one sample, sequenced in a study of T cell repertoires in ileal Crohn's disease (dated by TCRdb to between 2017 and 2020). In the paper's terms, the time point label means: neoterminal ileum biopsy at postoperative endoscopy, about 6 months after surgery. Library prep was done by the immunoSEQ multiplex PCR assay. TCRdb retrieved this table from immuneACCESS and kept in-frame rearrangements only. Not all clones are present; in checked studies, unresolved V genes account for under half, and no reason is known for the remainder. The sample data list about 62,000 clones, and roughly nine tenths of these were observed just once. Roughly 2% of the sample goes to the ten largest clones. The material sequenced was ileal tissue. The receptors here all came from an adult with Crohn's disease.

V gene TRBV30 combines with J gene TRBJ2-2, with D possibly being TRBD2 (6 bases). CDR1 and CDR2 from the germline V gene are GTSNPN and SVGIG (reference sequence). V was cut by 2 bases and J by 5 bases, with 21 bases left in between. This CDR3 has 17 amino acids. CDR3 protein: CAWSSPSSGLGTGELFF. CDR3 nucleotide sequence: TGTGCCTGGAGTTCCCCATCCAGCGGGTTGGGGACCGGGGAGCTGTTTTTT.

V gene TRBV6-1 combines with J gene TRBJ1-2; possible D gene TRBD1, 5 bases. This CDR3 comprises 12 residues. The V end lost 6 bases, the J end lost 4 bases, and 9 bases lay between the germline ends. Germline-derived CDR1 and CDR2 are MNHNS and SASEGT. CDR3 sequence: CASRDSPYGYTF. CDR3 DNA: TGTGCCAGCAGAGACAGCCCCTATGGCTACACCTTC.